By share of the sample, the clone carrying this T cell receptor (beta chain) is medium-sized. The antigen is not known. The germline CDR1 and CDR2 sequences are KGHSH and LQKENI. The CDR3 consists of 13 residues. V dropped 6 bases and J dropped 7; count of bases not matched to a gene: 5. The sample is drawn from a study of T cell repertoires in aging, cancer and after chemotherapy. Across the study: Donor ages fell into six groups from 30 or younger up to 70 or older. Around 8.8 million TCR reads made up the full dataset. Study results and limitations: These repertoire data do not allow conclusions about immunological memory after chemotherapy. Healthy donors lost TCR diversity with age mainly through richness, cancer patients through richness and evenness.

Rearranged V-D-J TRB sequences were amplified with a mixed TRB-A/B primer pool. TCRdb recomputed calls from the multiplex PCR reads with MiXCR, one row per CDR3 protein. The sample records thousands of distinct CDR3 sequences, roughly 26% being singletons. Peripheral blood genomic DNA, not sorted cells or RNA, was the template. The sample comprised blood. This TCR was recovered from a human donor in good health. The gene calls are TRBV18 and TRBJ1-5, with 8 bases aligning to TRBD1. The CDR3 protein is CASSWDRLQPQHF. DNA of the CDR3: TGTGCCAGCTCGTGGGACAGGTTACAGCCCCAGCATTTT.